The clone carrying this T cell receptor beta chain has a count of ten or more. Antigen unknown. MiXCR, run by TCRdb on the RT-PCR reads, gives a single entry per CDR3 protein. This table holds some 600,000 distinct CDR3 sequences, 13% to 15% found once. This record comes from a study of response to subunit inactivated influenza vaccine. Study findings and constraints: The authors suggested that few new T cells are recruited per seasonal influenza vaccination.

This TCR was sampled from a man in his fifties who received an inactivated influenza vaccine. The sequencing used PBMCs from blood, collected around 14 days before vaccination.

Here the CDR3 DNA reads TGTGCCAGCAGCTTAGAACAGACGCAGAACACTGAAGCTTTCTTT. It translates to CASSLEQTQNTEAFF. The chain recombines TRBV7-8 with TRBJ1-1; D remains ambiguous. There are 15 residues in the CDR3. Looked up from germline, CDR1 is SGHVS and CDR2 is FQNEAQ. The V and J ends lost 1 base and 1 base respectively, with 10 bases between them.